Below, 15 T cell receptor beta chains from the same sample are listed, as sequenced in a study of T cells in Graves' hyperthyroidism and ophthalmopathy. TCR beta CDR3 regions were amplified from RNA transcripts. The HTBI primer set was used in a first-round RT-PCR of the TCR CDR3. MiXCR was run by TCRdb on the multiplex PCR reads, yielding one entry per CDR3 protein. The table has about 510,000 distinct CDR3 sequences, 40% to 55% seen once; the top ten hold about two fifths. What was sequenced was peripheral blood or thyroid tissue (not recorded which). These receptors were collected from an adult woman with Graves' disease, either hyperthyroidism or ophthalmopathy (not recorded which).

The CDR3 reads CASSEGGRFTQPQHF. The CDR3 coding sequence is TGTGCCAGCAGTGAGGGGGGTAGATTTACTCAGCCCCAGCATTTT. The V gene is TRBV25-1, the J gene TRBJ1-5, with D possibly being TRBD1 (5 bases). V gave up 3 bases and J gave up 6 bases, with 15 bases separating them. The CDR3 extends over 15 amino acids. CDR1 is MGHDK, CDR2 SYGVNS, per germline.

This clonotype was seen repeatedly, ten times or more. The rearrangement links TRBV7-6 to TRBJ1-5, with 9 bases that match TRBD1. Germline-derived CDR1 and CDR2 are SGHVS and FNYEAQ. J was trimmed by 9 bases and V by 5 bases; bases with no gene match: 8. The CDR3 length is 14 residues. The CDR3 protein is CASSPGTGLGPQHF. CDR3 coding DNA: TGTGCCAGCAGCCCCGGGACAGGGTTGGGGCCCCAGCATTTT.

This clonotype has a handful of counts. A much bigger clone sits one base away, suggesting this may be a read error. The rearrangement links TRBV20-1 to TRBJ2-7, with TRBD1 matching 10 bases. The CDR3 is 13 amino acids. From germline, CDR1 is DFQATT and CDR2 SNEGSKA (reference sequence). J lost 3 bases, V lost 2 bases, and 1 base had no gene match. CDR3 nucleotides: TGCAGTGCTAGAAGGACAGGGGGCTACGAGCAGTACTTC. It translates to CSARRTGGYEQYF.

The CDR3 reads CASSVGVGVGTEAFF. Written as DNA, the CDR3 is TGTGCCAGCAGCGTAGGGGTAGGGGTGGGTACTGAAGCTTTCTTT. The V and J genes are TRBV9 and TRBJ1-1; D perhaps matches TRBD1 (5 bases). Trimming removed 0 bases from V and 5 bases from J, with 14 bases in between. The CDR3 totals 15 residues. Germline lookup yields CDR1 SGDLS and CDR2 YYNGEE.

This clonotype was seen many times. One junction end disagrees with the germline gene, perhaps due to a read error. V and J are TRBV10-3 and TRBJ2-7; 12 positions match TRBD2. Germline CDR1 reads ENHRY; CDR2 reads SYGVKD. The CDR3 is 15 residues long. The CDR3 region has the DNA TGTGCCATCAGTACAGAGTCTGATGCACTAGCGGGAGGACACTTC. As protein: CAISTESDALAGGHF.

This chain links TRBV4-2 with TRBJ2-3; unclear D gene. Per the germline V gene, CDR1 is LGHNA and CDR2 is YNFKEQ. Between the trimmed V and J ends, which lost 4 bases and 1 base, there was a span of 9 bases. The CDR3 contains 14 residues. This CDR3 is CASSPVLGTDTQYF. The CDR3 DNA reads TGTGCCAGCAGCCCCGTCCTTGGCACAGATACGCAGTATTTT.

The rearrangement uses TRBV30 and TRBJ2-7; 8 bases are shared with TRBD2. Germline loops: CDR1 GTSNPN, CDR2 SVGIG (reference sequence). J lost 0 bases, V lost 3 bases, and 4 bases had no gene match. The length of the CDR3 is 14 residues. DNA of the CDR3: TGTGCCTGGAGGCCCAGCGGGAGCTCCTACGAGCAGTACTTC. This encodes CAWRPSGSSYEQYF.

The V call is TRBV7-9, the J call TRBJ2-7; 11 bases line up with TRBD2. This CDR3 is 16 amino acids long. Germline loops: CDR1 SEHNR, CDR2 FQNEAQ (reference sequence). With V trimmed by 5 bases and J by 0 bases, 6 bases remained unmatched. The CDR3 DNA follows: TGTGCCAGCAGCCCACCAGGGACTAGCGGCTCCTACGAGCAGTACTTC. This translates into CASSPPGTSGSYEQYF.

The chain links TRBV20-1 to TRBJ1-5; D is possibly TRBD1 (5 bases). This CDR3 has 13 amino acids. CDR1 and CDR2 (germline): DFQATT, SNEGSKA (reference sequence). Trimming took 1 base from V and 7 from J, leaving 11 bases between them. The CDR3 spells CSARVMGTQPQHF. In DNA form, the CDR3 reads TGCAGTGCTAGAGTAATGGGGACCCAGCCCCAGCATTTT.

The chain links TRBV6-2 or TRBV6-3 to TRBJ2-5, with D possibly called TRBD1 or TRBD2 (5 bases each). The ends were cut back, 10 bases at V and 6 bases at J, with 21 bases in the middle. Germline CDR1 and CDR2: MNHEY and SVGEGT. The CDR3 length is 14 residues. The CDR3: CATRSLRGRQTQYF. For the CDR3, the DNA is TGTGCCACCCGCTCCCTCCGGGGCCGCCAGACCCAGTACTTC.

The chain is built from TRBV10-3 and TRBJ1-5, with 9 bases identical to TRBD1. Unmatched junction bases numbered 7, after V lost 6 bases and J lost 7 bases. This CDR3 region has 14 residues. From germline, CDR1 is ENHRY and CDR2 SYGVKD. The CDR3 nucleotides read TGTGCCATCAGGATGACAGGGGGGGACCAGCCCCAGCATTTT. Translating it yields CAIRMTGGDQPQHF.

The CDR3 is CASSNQGVGNQPQHF. In nucleotides, the CDR3 is TGTGCCAGCAGTAACCAGGGCGTCGGCAATCAGCCCCAGCATTTT. The genes are TRBV7-9 and TRBJ1-5; tentatively, D is TRBD1 (5 bases). Germline loops: CDR1 SEHNR, CDR2 FQNEAQ (reference sequence). This CDR3 region has 15 residues. V dropped 6 bases and J dropped 2 bases, with 14 bases sitting between them.

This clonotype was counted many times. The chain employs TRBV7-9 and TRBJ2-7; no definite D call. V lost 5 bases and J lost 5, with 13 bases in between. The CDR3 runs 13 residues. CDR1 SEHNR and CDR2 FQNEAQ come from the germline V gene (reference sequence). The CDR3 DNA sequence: TGTGCCAGCAGCCAAATCGACGCCGACGAGCAGTACTTC. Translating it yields CASSQIDADEQYF.

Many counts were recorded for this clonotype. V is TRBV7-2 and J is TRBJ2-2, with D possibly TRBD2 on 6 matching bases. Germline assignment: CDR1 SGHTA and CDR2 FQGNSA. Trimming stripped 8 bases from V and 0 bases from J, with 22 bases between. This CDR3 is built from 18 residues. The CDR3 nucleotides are TGTGCCAGCTGCCCCAATCTTGGAGTAGCGGCGAACACCGGGGAGCTGTTTTTT. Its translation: CASCPNLGVAANTGELFF.

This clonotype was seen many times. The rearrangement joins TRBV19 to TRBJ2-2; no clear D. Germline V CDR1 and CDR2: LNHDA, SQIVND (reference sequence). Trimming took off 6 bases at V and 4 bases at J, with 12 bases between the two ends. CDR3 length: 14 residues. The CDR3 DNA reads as TGTGCCAGTAGCCAAACGGACGGCACCGGGGAGCTGTTTTTT. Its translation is CASSQTDGTGELFF.